The present T cell receptor (beta chain) was sequenced within a study of cytomegalovirus exposure and HLA in healthy donors. Germline-derived CDR1 and CDR2 are SGHRS and YFSETQ. The V and J ends lost 0 bases and 4 bases respectively, with 10 bases between them. This CDR3 is 14 amino acids long. This PCR relied on a set of 60 Vbeta primers and 13 Jbeta primers. Sequenced by immunoSEQ multiplex PCR; TCRdb stores in-frame clones only, minus some. Of around 67,000 clones listed, 65% to 70% were seen once; the top ten hold about 2%. This clone was seen more than once but under ten times. Sequences were obtained from PBMCs. The chain links TRBV5-1 to TRBJ1-2; D possibly corresponds to TRBD1 (6 bases). The TCR originated in a woman in her 30s in good health and CMV-seronegative. CDR3 coding DNA: TGCGCCAGCAGCTTGGCGGACAGAGTCTATGGCTACACCTTC. Translated: CASSLADRVYGYTF.